The next 32 T cell receptor beta chains were all read from a single sample in a study of metastatic and nonmetastatic thyroid tumors. TCRdb reanalyzed the PCR reads with MiXCR. Found here are 70,000 or so clones, about 14% of them singletons; the top ten hold 5% to 8%. None of the patients had undergone any treatment ahead of thyroid surgery. Sequencing used blood. These receptors were obtained from a male donor with papillary thyroid cancer or a benign thyroid nodule (not recorded which). Some clones in this sample may be carry-over from other donors' samples.

The sample holds a few counts of this clone. The CDR3 reads CASIPWSAQAEGYTF. The CDR3 bases are TGTGCCAGCATCCCCTGGTCCGCACAGGCCGAGGGCTACACCTTC. The V gene is TRBV6-1, the J gene TRBJ1-2, with D maybe TRBD1 (5 bases). The ends were cut back, 7 bases at V and 8 bases at J, with 23 bases in the middle. This CDR3 has 15 amino acids. Germline-derived CDR1 and CDR2 are MNHNS and SASEGT.

In its sample, this clone was seen many times. The V call is TRBV4-2, the J call TRBJ1-1, with TRBD1 as a possible D gene (6 bases). The CDR3 runs to 17 residues. Germline loops: CDR1 LGHNA, CDR2 YNFKEQ. With 1 base removed from V and 3 bases from J, the gap between germline ends came to 18 bases. As DNA, the CDR3 is TGTGCCAGCAGCCAAGGGGGACAAGCCCCTATGGACACTGAAGCTTTCTTT. Protein sequence: CASSQGGQAPMDTEAFF.

DNA for the CDR3: TGTGCCAGCAGTACCGATGCACAATCACCCCTCCACTTT. Its protein product is CASSTDAQSPLHF. The chain employs TRBV6-5 and TRBJ1-6; D ambiguous. Germline V gene data show CDR1 as MNHEY and CDR2 as SVGAGI. There are 13 residues in the CDR3. V was clipped by 5 bases and J by 10 bases, with 12 bases between them.

This clone has a handful of counts. V usage is TRBV24-1 and J usage is TRBJ1-5; TRBD1 might be the D (6 bases). Germline-derived CDR1 and CDR2 are KGHDR and SFDVKD. V shed 9 bases and J shed 7 bases, with 15 bases lying between them. The CDR3 is 13 residues long. This CDR3 reads CATQGRVQQPQHF. In DNA, the CDR3 is TGTGCCACCCAGGGGCGGGTCCAGCAGCCCCAGCATTTT.

This clone was seen a single time. The J gene is TRBJ2-7, the V gene TRBV9, with TRBD1 matching 7 bases. CDR3 size: 15 residues. The germline V gene has CDR1 SGDLS and CDR2 YYNGEE. V trimming: 4 bases; J trimming: 4 bases; junction bases outside the gene matches: 11. The CDR3 region is CASSTTGAVGYEQYF. The DNA for the CDR3 is TGTGCCAGCAGCACTACAGGGGCCGTGGGGTACGAGCAGTACTTC. Based on the CDR3 plus reference TRBV9 and TRBJ2-7, the full variable domain is DSGVTQTPKHLITATGQRVTLRCSPRSGDLSVYWYQQSLDQGLQFLIQYYNGEERAKGNILERFSAQQFPDLHSELNLSSLELGDSALYFCASSTTGAVGYEQYFGPGTRLTVT.

There are many counts of this clone. J is TRBJ1-1 and V is TRBV6-2 or TRBV6-3; possibly TRBD1 for D (5 bases). The CDR3 extends over 12 amino acids. V was pared by 10 bases and J by 1 base, with 10 bases between. Germline V gene sequence: CDR1 MNHEY, CDR2 SVGEGT. Written as DNA, the CDR3 is TGTGCCATCGGGACGGGGAACACTGAAGCTTTCTTT. Its protein product is CAIGTGNTEAFF.

Remarks on this clone: This could be a read error, since a much larger clone is one nucleotide away. Additional DNA sequences in this sample encode the identical CDR3. This rearrangement joins TRBV20-1 to TRBJ2-1; possibly TRBD1 for D (6 bases). This CDR3 has 16 residues. The germline CDR1 and CDR2 sequences are DFQATT and SNEGSKA (reference sequence). The CDR3 bases are TGCAGTGCTAGGGACACTAATAGGGGGATCTACAATGAGCAGTTCTTT. Protein sequence: CSARDTNRGIYNEQFF.

This clone showed up many times. The rearrangement joins TRBV28 to TRBJ2-3, with TRBD2 matching 8 bases. Germline V lookup: CDR1 MDHEN, CDR2 SYDVKM. The CDR3 has 19 amino acids. The ends lost 3 bases at V and 5 bases at J; junction bases unmatched: 19. CDR3 region: CASSFRGRTSRGPGDTQYF. The CDR3 DNA reads as TGTGCCAGCAGTTTTAGGGGACGGACTAGCAGGGGACCAGGAGATACGCAGTATTTT.

The chain combines TRBV5-5 with TRBJ2-2, with 8 bases aligning to TRBD2. Losses at the gene ends were 3 bases for V and 2 bases for J; bases not matched to a gene: 6. The germline V gene has CDR1 SGHKS and CDR2 YYEKEE (reference sequence). The CDR3 has 16 residues. The CDR3 sequence is CASSSGGGSNTGELFF. CDR3 sequence (DNA): TGTGCCAGCAGCTCCGGGGGGGGCAGCAACACCGGGGAGCTGTTTTTT.

At least ten counts were recorded for this clone. The gene calls are TRBV7-9 and TRBJ2-1; 9 bases agree with TRBD2. The germline gives CDR1 SEHNR, CDR2 FQNEAQ (reference sequence). The CDR3 is 15 residues long. Unmatched junction bases numbered 4, after V lost 2 bases and J lost 5 bases. CDR3 residues: CASSLTPSGNNEQFF. The CDR3 region has the DNA TGTGCCAGCAGCTTAACCCCTAGCGGGAACAATGAGCAGTTCTTC.

This clone occurred many times. The genes are TRBV12-5 and TRBJ2-2; D is perhaps TRBD1 (7 bases). Germline V lookup: CDR1 LGHNT, CDR2 FRNRAP. V gave up 0 bases and J gave up 5 bases, with 19 bases separating them. The CDR3 is 18 amino acids. In nucleotides, the CDR3 is TGTGCTAGTGGTTTGGTCCTGGGACAGAGAGCGGGTACCGGGGAGCTGTTTTTT. As protein: CASGLVLGQRAGTGELFF.

This clone was found many times. The chain joins TRBV6-1 to TRBJ2-1; the D gene is possibly TRBD1 (5 bases). Trimming left V 5 bases short and J 9 bases short, with 14 bases between. CDR1 is MNHNS and CDR2 is SASEGT in the germline V gene. The CDR3 is made up of 13 amino acids. Here the CDR3 reads CASSFSGKPEQFF. Written as DNA, the CDR3 is TGTGCCAGCAGTTTTTCAGGGAAACCTGAGCAGTTCTTC.

This chain links TRBV20-1 with TRBJ1-3; 9 nucleotides align to TRBD1. The CDR3 runs to 13 residues. Germline CDR1 is DFQATT and CDR2 is SNEGSKA (reference sequence). Trimming removed 4 bases from V and 4 bases from J; junction bases left unmatched: 2. This CDR3 reads CSANRGPGNTIYF. The DNA for the CDR3 is TGCAGTGCTAACAGGGGGCCGGGAAACACCATATATTTT.

This clone has only a few counts. This may be a read error: a much more frequent sequence differs by one nucleotide. This chain links TRBV29-1 with TRBJ1-1, with TRBD1 identical over 8 bases. The germline V gene has CDR1 SQVTM and CDR2 ANQGSEA. The CDR3 extends over 13 amino acids. Trimming at V came to 4 bases and at J to 3 bases, leaving 4 bases not matched to a gene. In DNA, the CDR3 is TGCAGCGTTGCCTGGACAGGGTACACTGAAGCTTTCTTT. It is translated as CSVAWTGYTEAFF.

This clone came up many times. The chain is built from TRBV7-9 and TRBJ2-1, with D perhaps TRBD2 (6 bases). Germline V CDR1 and CDR2: SEHNR, FQNEAQ (reference sequence). V dropped 5 bases and J dropped 7 bases, with 24 bases sitting between them. The CDR3 has 17 residues. CDR3 amino acids: CASSRGVRDRGRNEQFF. DNA for the CDR3: TGTGCCAGCAGCCGTGGGGTGCGGGACCGAGGTCGAAATGAGCAGTTCTTC.

This clone was counted at least ten times. The chain is built from TRBV11-3 and TRBJ2-1, with D possibly matching TRBD2 (6 bases). Trimming removed 2 bases from V and 0 bases from J, with 8 bases in between. CDR3 size: 15 residues. From germline, CDR1 is SGHNT and CDR2 YENEEA. CDR3 in amino acids: CASSLYGSSYNEQFF. CDR3 nucleotide sequence: TGTGCCAGCAGCTTATACGGGAGCTCCTACAATGAGCAGTTCTTC.

This clone is a singleton in its sample. Here the CDR3 reads CASSEAPWSPQDRYEQYF. In nucleotides, the CDR3 is TGTGCCAGCAGTGAAGCCCCTTGGAGCCCGCAAGATCGGTACGAGCAGTACTTC. The chain joins TRBV2 to TRBJ2-7; D not certain. The length of the CDR3 is 18 residues. Germline V gene lookup returns CDR1 SNHLY and CDR2 FYNNEI. V was trimmed by 0 bases and J by 4 bases, leaving 22 bases between them. Drawing the rest from reference TRBV2 and TRBJ2-7, the complete variable domain is EPEVTQTPSHQVTQMGQEVILRCVPISNHLYFYWYRQILGQKVEFLVSFYNNEISEKSEIFDDQFSVERPDGSNFTLKIRSTKLEDSAMYFCASSEAPWSPQDRYEQYFGPGTRLTVT.

This clone was detected ten times or more. The CDR3: CASSREVSSYNEQFF. The DNA for the CDR3 is TGTGCCAGCAGCCGAGAAGTCAGCTCCTACAATGAGCAGTTCTTC. V usage is TRBV7-9 and J usage is TRBJ2-1; unclear D gene. V was pared by 5 bases and J by 0 bases, with 11 bases between. The CDR3 loop spans 15 amino acids. CDR1 is SEHNR and CDR2 is FQNEAQ in the germline V gene (reference sequence).

This clone was found many times. The V and J genes are TRBV6-1 and TRBJ1-5; D remains ambiguous. The ends were cut back, 6 bases at V and 2 bases at J, with 14 bases in the middle. Germline CDR1 reads MNHNS; CDR2 reads SASEGT. The CDR3 contains 15 residues. The CDR3 region is CASRYHSRGNQPQHF. CDR3 coding DNA: TGTGCCAGCAGATACCACTCACGTGGCAATCAGCCCCAGCATTTT.

This clone was seen at least ten times. Here the CDR3 reads CASSLAPGGNTQYF. DNA for the CDR3: TGTGCCAGCAGCTTGGCGCCGGGAGGCAATACGCAGTATTTT. J is TRBJ2-3 and V is TRBV7-3; TRBD2 agrees at 7 bases. With 3 bases clipped from V and 7 bases from J, the junction kept 7 bases outside the gene matches. This CDR3 is built from 14 residues. From germline, CDR1 is SGHTA and CDR2 FQGTGA. Full variable domain (outside the CDR3, taken from reference TRBV7-3 and TRBJ2-3): GAGVSQTPSNKVTEKGKYVELRCDPISGHTALYWYRQSLGQGPEFLIYFQGTGAADDSGLPNDRFFAVRPEGSVSTLKIQRTERGDSAVYLCASSLAPGGNTQYFGPGTRLTVL.

This clone was detected ten times or more. The V call is TRBV5-1, the J call TRBJ1-1; D is undetermined. This CDR3 is built from 14 residues. Germline loops: CDR1 SGHRS, CDR2 YFSETQ. The germline V and J ends were trimmed by 1 base and 2 bases, with 9 bases remaining between them. This CDR3 is CASSLYISNTEAFF. The CDR3, as DNA: TGCGCCAGCAGCTTGTACATATCTAACACTGAAGCTTTCTTT.

In its sample, this clone was seen a few times. A read error is possible here, since a much larger clone lies one base away. The DNA is omitted, as the CDR3 cannot be located on it reliably, and the CDR3 follows TCRdb's listing. The chain recombines TRBV10-3 with TRBJ1-5. The CDR3 sequence runs 14 residues, both termini included. Germline CDR1 reads ENHRY; CDR2 reads SYGVKD. The CDR3 sequence is CAISFGDGNQPQNF.

At least ten counts were recorded for this clone. The chain carries TRBV7-9 and TRBJ2-1; the D gene is possibly TRBD1 (5 bases). Trimming shortened V by 4 bases and J by 7 bases, and 8 bases separated the two germline ends. The CDR3 has 12 amino acids. The germline gives CDR1 SEHNR, CDR2 FQNEAQ (reference sequence). The CDR3 loop reads CASSSNRNEQFF. CDR3 nucleotides: TGTGCCAGCAGCTCCAACAGGAATGAGCAGTTCTTC.

The chain has TRBV9 and TRBJ2-5, with D perhaps TRBD2 (6 bases). Between the trimmed V and J ends, which lost 3 bases and 4 bases, there was a span of 16 bases. The CDR3 runs to 15 residues. From germline, CDR1 is SGDLS and CDR2 YYNGEE. CDR3 region: CASSAGGQLRETQYF. The CDR3 DNA follows: TGTGCCAGCAGCGCTGGAGGGCAGTTACGAGAGACCCAGTACTTC.

This clone was seen ten or more times. This rearrangement joins TRBV6-5 to TRBJ1-1; no definite D call. The CDR3 has 14 residues. Looked up from germline, CDR1 is MNHEY and CDR2 is SVGAGI. The V gene lost 2 bases and the J gene lost 1 base, with 8 bases spanning the gap. CDR3 in amino acids: CASSYDWGNTEAFF. CDR3 coding DNA: TGTGCCAGCAGTTACGACTGGGGGAACACTGAAGCTTTCTTT.

This clone was counted between two and nine times. This rearrangement joins TRBV6-1 to TRBJ2-7, with a weak D call TRBD2 (5 bases). Germline assignment: CDR1 MNHNS and CDR2 SASEGT. The CDR3 spans 11 residues. The V gene lost 9 bases and the J gene lost 9 bases, with 15 bases spanning the gap. CDR3 residues: CASSPGVGQYF. The CDR3 DNA reads as TGTGCCAGTAGCCCCGGGGTAGGGCAGTACTTC.

Turning to this clone: A much more abundant neighbour one base away suggests this may be a read error. The rearrangement links TRBV29-1 to TRBJ2-1; D unclear. Germline V gene data show CDR1 as SQVTM and CDR2 as ANQGSEA. The CDR3 spans 12 residues. The ends were cut back, 1 base at V and 6 bases at J, with 7 bases in the middle. The CDR3 DNA reads as TGCAGCGTTGAAGTGACATTCAATGAGCAGTTCTTC. It translates to CSVEVTFNEQFF.

The chain links TRBV6-1 to TRBJ1-3, with 7 bases that match TRBD1. This CDR3 has 14 residues. V trimming: 7 bases; J trimming: 4 bases; junction bases outside the gene matches: 7. Germline-derived CDR1 and CDR2 are MNHNS and SASEGT. The CDR3 coding sequence is TGTGCCAGCATGTCAGGGGGAGCAGGAAACACCATATATTTT. Amino acid sequence: CASMSGGAGNTIYF.

The chain is built from TRBV20-1 and TRBJ2-1; D may be TRBD2 (5 bases). The V gene lost 6 bases and the J gene lost 9 bases, with 21 bases spanning the gap. The CDR3 runs to 14 residues. Germline CDR1 DFQATT, CDR2 SNEGSKA (reference sequence). CDR3 amino acids: CSATVSQDLGEQFF. The CDR3 bases are TGCAGTGCCACCGTATCCCAGGACTTGGGTGAGCAGTTCTTC.

In this sample, this clone turned up many times. This rearrangement joins TRBV5-5 to TRBJ2-1; 7 nucleotides agree with TRBD2. There are 15 residues in the CDR3. Trimming took 6 bases from V and 1 from J; bases not matched to a gene: 7. The germline CDR1 and CDR2 sequences are SGHKS and YYEKEE (reference sequence). The DNA of the CDR3 is TGTGCCAGCATCGCTAGCGGAACATCCTACAATGAGCAGTTCTTC. Its translation: CASIASGTSYNEQFF.

This clone has at least ten counts. This may come from a read error, since a much larger clone is one base off. Other DNA sequences in the sample encode the same CDR3. V is TRBV28 and J is TRBJ2-3; 11 bases map to TRBD2. There are 18 residues in the CDR3. Germline CDR1 is MDHEN and CDR2 is SYDVKM. The CDR3 DNA is TGTGCCAGCAGCGTTCCCTCGACTAGCGGGGCCCGCACGGATACGCAGTATTTT. It yields the protein CASSVPSTSGARTDTQYF.

This clone was seen many times. The chain combines TRBV6-1 with TRBJ1-1, with unresolved D. Trimming removed 6 bases from V and 4 bases from J, with 15 bases in between. Germline V CDR1 and CDR2: MNHNS, SASEGT. The CDR3 totals 14 residues. The CDR3 region has the DNA TGTGCCAGCAGCCACTCGCGTCCGGGCACTGAAGCTTTCTTT. Residues: CASSHSRPGTEAFF.